One sample yielded the 32 T cell receptor beta chains listed below, sequenced in a study of Ad26.COV2.S vaccination and SARS-CoV-2 variants (dated by TCRdb to the early 2020s). The meaning of the sample's treatment or condition label: roughly 20 received Ad26.COV2.S at low or high dose, single or two shots; five or six received placebo; per-sample allocation not given. Repertoires of vaccine and placebo recipients were sequenced from samples taken on day 63 after the first injection. The library was obtained by the immunoSEQ multiplex PCR assay. TCRdb holds this immuneACCESS table with in-frame rearrangements only. Some clones are missing; in checked studies, unresolved V genes explain under half, and the rest has no known cause. The sample has about half a million clones on record, about nine tenths of them singletons. Approximately 1.7% of the sample is in the top ten clones. The material sequenced was peripheral blood, taken in a trial of Ad26.COV2.S vaccine versus placebo. All receptors come from a person between 18 and 65 years old who received the Ad26.COV2.S COVID-19 vaccine or a placebo.

A single count supports this clone. The chain carries TRBV15 and TRBJ1-5; D remains unclear. This CDR3 region has 15 residues. From germline, CDR1 is LNHNV and CDR2 YYDKDF (reference sequence). V was pared by 4 bases and J by 2 bases, with 12 bases between. The CDR3 bases are TGTGCCACCAGCACCTCCCTAGGCGGCAATCAGCCCCAGCATTTT. Amino acid sequence: CATSTSLGGNQPQHF.

The sample holds one count of this clone. V and J are TRBV7-2 and TRBJ2-7; D might be TRBD2 (6 bases). CDR1 and CDR2 (germline): SGHTA, FQGNSA. The germline V and J ends were trimmed by 2 bases and 1 base, with 18 bases remaining between them. CDR3 length: 17 residues. CDR3 coding DNA: TGTGCCAGCAGCTTATCCACTAGCTGGGCGTATTCCTACGAGCAGTACTTC. Translation gives CASSLSTSWAYSYEQYF.

The DNA of the CDR3 is TGTGCCAGCAGTTACGGGCCAGGAACTCGCTATGGCTACACCTTC. Translating it yields CASSYGPGTRYGYTF. The rearrangement joins TRBV6-5 to TRBJ1-2; D remains unclear. Looked up from germline, CDR1 is MNHEY and CDR2 is SVGAGI. The germline V and J ends were trimmed by 2 bases and 4 bases, with 14 bases remaining between them. The CDR3 is 15 amino acids.

The chain joins TRBV18 to TRBJ1-1; D call uncertain. The germline gives CDR1 KGHSH, CDR2 LQKENI. V was clipped by 1 base and J by 3 bases, with 12 bases between them. This CDR3 has 15 amino acids. In DNA, the CDR3 is TGTGCCAGCTCACCACATGTCCAGGCCGACACTGAAGCTTTCTTT. It specifies CASSPHVQADTEAFF.

The chain uses TRBV10-3 and TRBJ1-1, with D perhaps TRBD1 (6 bases). Trimming took off 7 bases at V and 0 bases at J, with 9 bases between the two ends. Germline-derived CDR1 and CDR2 are ENHRY and SYGVKD. This CDR3 is 13 amino acids long. The chain's CDR3 is CAINGQMNTEAFF. In DNA, the CDR3 is TGTGCCATCAACGGACAGATGAACACTGAAGCTTTCTTT.

This clone was recorded only once. The rearrangement joins TRBV11-3 to TRBJ1-1; the D is unclear. The CDR3 loop spans 15 amino acids. Trimming cost V 0 bases and J 1 base, with 9 bases left between them. CDR1 and CDR2 (germline): SGHNT, YENEEA. CDR3 protein: CASSLDSQKNTEAFF. CDR3 nucleotide sequence: TGTGCCAGCAGCTTAGACTCACAGAAGAACACTGAAGCTTTCTTT.

The gene calls are TRBV6-5 and TRBJ2-7; possibly TRBD1 for D (6 bases). Per the germline V gene, CDR1 is MNHEY and CDR2 is SVGAGI. This CDR3 contains 13 residues. V lost 5 bases, J lost 2 bases, and 10 bases lay in between. This chain's CDR3 is CASSRTAPYEQYF. CDR3 coding DNA: TGTGCCAGCAGTCGGACAGCCCCCTACGAGCAGTACTTC.

The chain links TRBV4-2 to TRBJ1-5; 10 nucleotides align to TRBD1. The germline CDR1 and CDR2 sequences are LGHNA and YNFKEQ. This CDR3 contains 15 residues. V gave up 4 bases and J gave up 4 bases; unmatched junction bases: 4. CDR3 in amino acids: CASSPGQGENQPQHF. CDR3 in DNA: TGTGCCAGCAGCCCAGGACAGGGGGAGAATCAGCCCCAGCATTTT.

V usage is TRBV4-1 and J usage is TRBJ2-7; no reliable D call. Germline loops: CDR1 MGHRA, CDR2 YSYEKL. The CDR3 has 13 residues. V was clipped by 1 base and J by 5 bases, with 9 bases between them. Written as DNA, the CDR3 is TGCGCCAGCAGCCAAGTCAGTCTCGACGAGCAGTACTTC. It encodes CASSQVSLDEQYF.

The rearrangement links TRBV7-8 to TRBJ1-4, with D possibly matching TRBD1 (5 bases). The ends were cut back, 2 bases at V and 6 bases at J, with 10 bases in the middle. There are 14 residues in the CDR3. Germline CDR1 is SGHVS and CDR2 is FQNEAQ. CDR3 DNA: TGTGCCAGCAGCTTAAGGAGGGGTGATGAAAAACTGTTTTTT. Translating gives CASSLRRGDEKLFF.

The chain links TRBV15 to TRBJ1-5, with 8 bases identical to TRBD1. CDR1 is LNHNV and CDR2 is YYDKDF in the germline V gene (reference sequence). J lost 2 bases, V lost 1 base, and 4 bases had no gene match. The CDR3 has 16 residues. CDR3 sequence: CATSRGGQGRNQPQHF. The CDR3 DNA follows: TGTGCCACCAGCAGAGGCGGACAGGGACGCAATCAGCCCCAGCATTTT.

A single count supports this clone. V usage is TRBV25-1 and J usage is TRBJ1-1; D possibly corresponds to TRBD1 (5 bases). Per germline, CDR1 MGHDK and CDR2 SYGVNS. This CDR3 spans 15 amino acids. The germline V and J ends were trimmed by 3 bases and 1 base, with 12 bases remaining between them. This CDR3 reads CASSDPGLPNTEAFF. The CDR3 nucleotides read TGTGCCAGCAGTGACCCGGGACTCCCGAACACTGAAGCTTTCTTT.

Comment on this clone: The sample holds other DNA sequences that translate to the same CDR3. V gene TRBV18 combines with J gene TRBJ1-1; D unclear. The germline V gene has CDR1 KGHSH and CDR2 LQKENI. Trimming removed 3 bases at V and 1 base at J, with 3 bases between. This CDR3 is built from 12 residues. DNA for the CDR3: TGTGCCAGCTCACCTACGAACACTGAAGCTTTCTTT. Amino acid sequence: CASSPTNTEAFF.

The chain is built from TRBV30 and TRBJ2-2; 10 bases align to TRBD2. CDR1 and CDR2 from the germline V gene are GTSNPN and SVGIG (reference sequence). The CDR3 runs 15 residues. With V trimmed by 0 bases and J by 6 bases, 4 bases remained unmatched. The CDR3 is CAWSVVLAGAGELFF. CDR3 in DNA: TGTGCCTGGAGTGTGGTTCTAGCGGGAGCCGGGGAGCTGTTTTTT. Variable domain in full (rest from reference TRBV30 and TRBJ2-2): SQTIHQWPATLVQPVGSPLSLECTVEGTSNPNLYWYRQAAGRGLQLLFYSVGIGQISSEVPQNLSASRPQDRQFILSSKKLLLSDSGFYLCAWSVVLAGAGELFFGEGSRLTVL.

V usage is TRBV7-9 and J usage is TRBJ2-5, with unresolved D. Deletions cut 5 bases from V and 4 bases from J, with 11 bases between. The CDR3 has 13 amino acids. Germline V gives CDR1 SEHNR, CDR2 FQNEAQ (reference sequence). The CDR3 coding sequence is TGTGCCAGCAGCCAGTTGTGGAGAGAGACCCAGTACTTC. Amino acids: CASSQLWRETQYF.

V gene TRBV18 combines with J gene TRBJ2-3; TRBD1 matches at 8 bases. J lost 1 base, V lost 6 bases, and 9 bases had no gene match. CDR3 length: 16 amino acids. CDR1 KGHSH and CDR2 LQKENI come from the germline V gene. CDR3 coding DNA: TGTGCCAGCTCCCGACACGCGACAGGGGGCACAGATACGCAGTATTTT. It yields the protein CASSRHATGGTDTQYF. Drawing the rest from reference TRBV18 and TRBJ2-3, the complete variable domain is NAGVMQNPRHLVRRRGQEARLRCSPMKGHSHVYWYRQLPEEGLKFMVYLQKENIIDESGMPKERFSAEFPKEGPSILRIQQVVRGDSAAYFCASSRHATGGTDTQYFGPGTRLTVL.

This CDR3 reads CASTKLLSGAYNEQFF. In DNA, the CDR3 is TGTGCCAGCACGAAACTCCTGTCGGGTGCCTACAATGAGCAGTTCTTC. The V gene is TRBV27, the J gene TRBJ2-1; D ambiguous. Germline V gene lookup returns CDR1 MNHEY and CDR2 SMNVEV (reference sequence). V was clipped by 7 bases and J by 2 bases, with 18 bases between them. CDR3 length: 16 residues.

The chain combines TRBV5-1 with TRBJ1-4; no definite D call. Trimming shortened V by 0 bases and J by 6 bases, and 6 bases separated the two germline ends. The CDR3 loop spans 13 amino acids. Germline-derived CDR1 and CDR2 are SGHRS and YFSETQ. The DNA of the CDR3 is TGCGCCAGCAGCTTGGAATTTGATGAAAAACTGTTTTTT. Protein: CASSLEFDEKLFF. Using reference TRBV5-1 and TRBJ1-4 for the parts outside the CDR3, the full variable domain is KAGVTQTPRYLIKTRGQQVTLSCSPISGHRSVSWYQQTPGQGLQFLFEYFSETQRNKGNFPGRFSGRQFSNSRSEMNVSTLELGDSALYLCASSLEFDEKLFFGSGTQLSVL.

The chain carries TRBV5-1 and TRBJ2-7; 11 positions agree with TRBD2. CDR1 is SGHRS, CDR2 YFSETQ, per germline. V lost 2 bases, J lost 2 bases, and 6 bases stayed unmatched. This CDR3 spans 16 amino acids. Written as DNA, the CDR3 is TGCGCCAGCAGCTTTCTAGCGGGGGGTTTGACCTACGAGCAGTACTTC. This gives the protein CASSFLAGGLTYEQYF.

V usage is TRBV19 and J usage is TRBJ1-5; D is undetermined. The V and J ends lost 0 bases and 0 bases respectively, with 6 bases between them. This CDR3 has 15 amino acids. Germline assignment: CDR1 LNHDA and CDR2 SQIVND (reference sequence). The CDR3 DNA reads as TGTGCCAGTAGTATAGATCGGAGTAGCAATCAGCCCCAGCATTTT. Its translation: CASSIDRSSNQPQHF.

The chain is built from TRBV5-1 and TRBJ1-4; no definite D call. CDR1 is SGHRS, CDR2 YFSETQ, per germline. The CDR3 contains 14 residues. Trimming shortened V by 4 bases and J by 8 bases, and 15 bases separated the two germline ends. The CDR3 region is CASSPTGVYEKLFF. DNA of the CDR3: TGCGCCAGCAGCCCAACCGGGGTTTACGAAAAACTGTTTTTT.

The CDR3 nucleotides are TGTGCCAGCAGCTTAATTGGGGGACGCACAGATACGCAGTATTTT. It is translated as CASSLIGGRTDTQYF. This rearrangement joins TRBV7-3 to TRBJ2-3; TRBD1 or TRBD2 may be the D gene (5 bases each). From germline, CDR1 is SGHTA and CDR2 FQGTGA. This CDR3 is built from 15 residues. With 1 base removed from V and 1 base from J, the gap between germline ends came to 9 bases.

This clone was observed a few times. The chain is built from TRBV4-3 and TRBJ1-4; tentatively, D is TRBD1 (5 bases). Looked up from germline, CDR1 is LGHNA and CDR2 is YSLEER. Trimming took 0 bases from V and 8 from J, leaving 13 bases between them. This CDR3 region has 15 residues. The CDR3 loop is CASSQDWGVQEKLFF. The CDR3 nucleotides are TGCGCCAGCAGCCAAGATTGGGGGGTCCAAGAAAAACTGTTTTTT.

The gene calls are TRBV3-1 (or the pseudogene TRBV3-2) and TRBJ1-3; TRBD1 might be the D (6 bases). The CDR3 is 14 residues long. V was cut by 8 bases and J by 2 bases, with 13 bases left in between. Germline V gene lookup returns CDR1 LGHDT and CDR2 YNNKEL (reference sequence). As DNA, the CDR3 is TGTGCCAGCGCGAATAGGGGGACTGGAAACACCATATATTTT. It codes for CASANRGTGNTIYF.

The CDR3 region has the DNA TGCAGTGCTAAACCTGGTTCACCCCTCCACTTT. Translating it yields CSAKPGSPLHF. The chain links TRBV20-1 to TRBJ1-6; D unclear. The V and J ends lost 4 bases and 9 bases respectively, with 7 bases between them. This CDR3 has 11 residues. Germline V lookup: CDR1 DFQATT, CDR2 SNEGSKA (reference sequence).

Concerning this clone itself: An end of the junction does not agree with germline; a read error may underlie this. The genes are TRBV7-3 and TRBJ1-1, with D perhaps TRBD1 (5 bases). Germline CDR1 is SGHTA and CDR2 is FQGTGA. CDR3 length: 13 amino acids. This chain's CDR3 is CASSVTGNTEAFF. The CDR3 DNA reads as TGTGCCAGCAGCGTAACAGGGAACACTGAAGCTTTCTTT.

The chain employs TRBV28 and TRBJ1-1; D is uncertain. The CDR3 sequence is 13 residues long. V lost 2 bases and J 1 base, leaving 5 bases between the germline ends. Germline CDR1 MDHEN, CDR2 SYDVKM. The chain's CDR3 is CASSLRANTEAFF. DNA for the CDR3: TGTGCCAGCAGTTTAAGGGCGAACACTGAAGCTTTCTTT.

This clone was detected once. The J gene is TRBJ2-3, the V gene TRBV28; perhaps TRBD2 as D (5 bases). This CDR3 comprises 17 residues. V lost 5 bases and J 2 bases, leaving 20 bases between the germline ends. Germline values: CDR1 MDHEN, CDR2 SYDVKM. The CDR3 DNA reads as TGTGCCAGCAGTCCATGGACTCTCCGGGAAGACACAGATACGCAGTATTTT. This gives the protein CASSPWTLREDTDTQYF.

The chain combines TRBV7-9 with TRBJ1-1; D might be TRBD1 (5 bases). Looked up from germline, CDR1 is SEHNR and CDR2 is FQNEAQ (reference sequence). V lost 1 base, J lost 5 bases, and 14 bases lay in between. This CDR3 has 15 amino acids. The CDR3 DNA reads TGTGCCAGCAGCTTAGGGGTCGGGGGTTTTACTGAAGCTTTCTTT. Translation gives CASSLGVGGFTEAFF.

This clone was counted only a few times. This chain uses TRBV7-9 with TRBJ2-5; 9 positions match TRBD2. There are 15 residues in the CDR3. Germline V gene lookup returns CDR1 SEHNR and CDR2 FQNEAQ (reference sequence). J was trimmed by 4 bases and V by 5 bases; bases with no gene match: 8. The CDR3 region has the DNA TGTGCCAGCAGCAAACAGCGGGGGGCCCGAGAGACCCAGTACTTC. Residues: CASSKQRGARETQYF.

The V gene is TRBV6-5, the J gene TRBJ2-1; possible D gene TRBD1, 5 bases. Trimming took 8 bases from V and 6 from J, leaving 11 bases between them. From germline, CDR1 is MNHEY and CDR2 SVGAGI. The CDR3 runs 12 residues. CDR3 region: CASQGWANEQFF. CDR3 nucleotides: TGTGCCAGCCAGGGCTGGGCCAATGAGCAGTTCTTC.

The table lists this clone with a few counts. The chain uses TRBV15 and TRBJ1-4; the D gene is possibly TRBD1 (5 bases). CDR3 length equals 15 residues. The V end lost 3 bases, the J end lost 6 bases, and 14 bases lay between the germline ends. CDR1 and CDR2 (germline): LNHNV, YYDKDF (reference sequence). The CDR3 region is CATSSSQGEDEKLFF. The CDR3 nucleotides are TGTGCCACCAGCAGTTCCCAGGGAGAGGATGAAAAACTGTTTTTT.